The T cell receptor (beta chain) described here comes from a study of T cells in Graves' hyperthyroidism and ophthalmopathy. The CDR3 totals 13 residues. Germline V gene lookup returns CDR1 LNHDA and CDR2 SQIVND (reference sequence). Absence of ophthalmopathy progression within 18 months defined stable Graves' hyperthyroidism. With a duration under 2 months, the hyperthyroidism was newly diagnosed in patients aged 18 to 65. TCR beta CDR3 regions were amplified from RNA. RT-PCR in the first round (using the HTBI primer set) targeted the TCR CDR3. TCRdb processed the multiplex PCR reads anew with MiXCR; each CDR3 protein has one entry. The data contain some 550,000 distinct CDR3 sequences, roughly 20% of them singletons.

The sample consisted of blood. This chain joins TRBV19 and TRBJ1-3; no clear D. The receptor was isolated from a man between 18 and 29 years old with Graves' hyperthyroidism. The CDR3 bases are TGTATAAGGAGGCGCCTCTCTGGAAACACCATATATTTT. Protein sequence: CIRRRLSGNTIYF.